A single sample gave rise to the 9 T cell receptor beta chains below, sequenced in a study of T cell repertoires in cytomegalovirus infection. These receptors' antigens are unknown. TCRdb recomputed calls from the reads with MiXCR, one row per CDR3 protein. The sample shows approximately 120,000 distinct CDR3 sequences, around 31% of them seen only once. The sequences come from CD8+ T cells from cultured PBMCs, collected from culture after CMV antigen stimulation. The receptors originated from a human donor in good health (CMV status not recorded). Some clones in this sample may be carry-over from other donors' samples.

DNA for the CDR3: TGTGCCAGCAGTTACCCGCTAGCGGGGGACACAGATACGCAGTATTTT. It specifies CASSYPLAGDTDTQYF. V gene TRBV6-6 combines with J gene TRBJ2-3; 10 nucleotides agree with TRBD2. The CDR3 contains 16 residues. Losses at the gene ends were 2 bases for V and 2 bases for J; bases not matched to a gene: 4. Per germline, CDR1 MNHNY and CDR2 SVGAGI (reference sequence).

The rearrangement joins TRBV12-3 or TRBV12-4 to TRBJ2-1; a possible D gene is TRBD1 (5 bases). V shed 3 bases and J shed 6 bases, with 12 bases lying between them. The CDR3 is 14 residues long. DNA of the CDR3: TGTGCCAGCAGTTTCAGGGTGTTGGGCAATGAGCAGTTCTTC. Encoded protein: CASSFRVLGNEQFF.

The J gene is TRBJ1-2, the V gene TRBV3-1; possibly TRBD1 for D (6 bases). Germline V CDR1 and CDR2: LGHDT, YNNKEL (reference sequence). This CDR3 spans 13 amino acids. The V end was cut by 1 base, the J end by 8 bases, with 11 bases between. CDR3 residues: CASSQAAGAGYTF. CDR3 DNA sequence: TGTGCCAGCAGCCAAGCGGCAGGGGCCGGCTACACCTTC.

V and J are TRBV18 and TRBJ2-3; D uncertain. This CDR3 spans 14 amino acids. V lost 0 bases and J 4 bases, leaving 8 bases between the germline ends. The germline CDR1 and CDR2 sequences are KGHSH and LQKENI. In nucleotides, the CDR3 is TGTGCCAGCTCACCACCCCGTTCTCCAGATACGCAGTATTTT. Protein: CASSPPRSPDTQYF.

The rearrangement joins TRBV5-4 to TRBJ2-7; D possibly matches TRBD1 or TRBD2 (5 bases each). The CDR3 runs to 14 residues. Germline V CDR1 and CDR2: SGHNT, YYREEE (reference sequence). V was cut by 4 bases and J by 1 base, with 12 bases left in between. The CDR3 protein is CASSHRGESYEQYF. The CDR3 coding sequence is TGTGCCAGCAGCCACAGAGGGGAGTCCTACGAGCAGTACTTC.

This clonotype was seen only once. Just one base apart from a much larger clone, this may be a read error. The V and J genes are TRBV7-2 and TRBJ2-1; no clear D. The CDR3 totals 11 residues. V was shortened by 2 bases and J by 7 bases, with 3 bases between the two germline ends. CDR1 is SGHTA and CDR2 is FQGNSA in the germline V gene. This CDR3 is CASSLPNEQFF. In DNA form, the CDR3 reads TGTGCCAGCAGCTTACCAAATGAGCAGTTCTTC.

This clonotype was observed a few times. This chain links TRBV5-4 with TRBJ1-2, with TRBD1 as a possible D gene (5 bases). CDR3 length: 13 amino acids. Germline V CDR1 and CDR2: SGHNT, YYREEE (reference sequence). Between the trimmed V and J ends, which lost 3 bases and 4 bases, there was a span of 10 bases. CDR3 residues: CASSWGGGYGYTF. CDR3 coding DNA: TGTGCCAGCAGCTGGGGGGGTGGCTATGGCTACACCTTC. Full variable domain (missing parts from reference TRBV5-4 and TRBJ1-2): ETGVTQSPTHLIKTRGQQVTLRCSSQSGHNTVSWYQQALGQGPQFIFQYYREEENGRGNFPPRFSGLQFPNYSSELNVNALELDDSALYLCASSWGGGYGYTFGSGTRLTVV.

This clonotype is medium-sized in the sample. This CDR3 reads CASSAATPNTEAFF. The DNA for the CDR3 is TGTGCCAGCAGCGCAGCAACTCCGAACACTGAAGCTTTCTTT. V is TRBV6-2 or TRBV6-3 and J is TRBJ1-1; D unclear. Trimming left V 6 bases short and J 1 base short, with 12 bases between. CDR1 MNHEY and CDR2 SVGEGT come from the germline V gene. The CDR3 spans 14 residues.

This clonotype has just a few counts. CDR3 sequence: CSARDREWPTYGYTF. In DNA form, the CDR3 reads TGCAGTGCTAGAGATCGGGAGTGGCCTACCTATGGCTACACCTTC. This rearrangement joins TRBV20-1 to TRBJ1-2; no reliable D call. Trimming took 0 bases from V and 4 from J, leaving 15 bases between them. The CDR3 is made up of 15 amino acids. Germline V CDR1 and CDR2: DFQATT, SNEGSKA (reference sequence).